The rows below give T cell receptor beta chains drawn from one sample of a study of blood T cell repertoires in COVID-19. Method: immunoSEQ multiplex PCR; TCRdb's copy keeps in-frame clones and lacks some. In the table there are 35,000 to 45,000 clones, 70% to 90% of which are singletons. The material sequenced was peripheral blood. The receptors were gathered from a human donor in a cohort sampled during active COVID-19. The CDR3 runs from the conserved cysteine through the conserved F or W. Fields, in order: D gene, J gene, V gene, CDR3 protein, CDR3 DNA. A D gene is named only where the DNA matches it firmly.

.,TRBJ2-3,TRBV3-1/TRBV3-2,CASSQERTTSTDTQYF,TGTGCCAGCAGCCAAGAAAGGACTACTAGCACAGATACGCAGTATTTT
.,TRBJ2-7,TRBV20-1,CSASESGGTYEQYF,TGCAGTGCTAGTGAATCCGGGGGTACCTACGAGCAGTACTTC
TRBD1,TRBJ1-5,TRBV6-5,CASTSGGPNQPQHF,TGTGCCAGCACCTCAGGGGGTCCCAATCAGCCCCAGCATTTT
TRBD1,TRBJ1-1,TRBV24-1,CATNSYRGRYTEAFF,TGTGCCACCAATTCTTACAGGGGAAGGTACACTGAAGCTTTCTTT
TRBD2,TRBJ2-3,TRBV11-2,CASDRGGRGTDTQYF,TGTGCCAGTGACCGGGGGGGCCGAGGCACAGATACGCAGTATTTT
.,TRBJ2-3,TRBV27,CASSRTRAPLELTDTQYF,TGTGCCAGCAGTCGCACCAGGGCCCCGCTAGAGCTCACAGATACGCAGTATTTT
TRBD1,TRBJ2-7,TRBV2,CASSGDRANEQYF,TGTGCCAGCAGTGGAGACAGGGCGAACGAGCAGTACTTC
TRBD2,TRBJ2-1,TRBV4-2,CASSQGAGGGALNEQFF,TGTGCCAGCAGCCAAGGGGCCGGCGGGGGGGCCCTCAATGAGCAGTTCTTC
.,TRBJ2-2,TRBV4-2,CASSQDQNTGELFF,TGTGCCAGCAGCCAAGACCAGAACACCGGGGAGCTGTTTTTT
.,TRBJ2-3,TRBV4-1,CASSQADKSTDTQYF,TGCGCCAGCAGCCAAGCCGACAAGAGCACAGATACGCAGTATTTT
TRBD2,TRBJ2-3,TRBV9,CASSRTPTSPDTQYF,TGTGCCAGCAGCAGGACGCCGACTAGCCCCGATACGCAGTATTTT